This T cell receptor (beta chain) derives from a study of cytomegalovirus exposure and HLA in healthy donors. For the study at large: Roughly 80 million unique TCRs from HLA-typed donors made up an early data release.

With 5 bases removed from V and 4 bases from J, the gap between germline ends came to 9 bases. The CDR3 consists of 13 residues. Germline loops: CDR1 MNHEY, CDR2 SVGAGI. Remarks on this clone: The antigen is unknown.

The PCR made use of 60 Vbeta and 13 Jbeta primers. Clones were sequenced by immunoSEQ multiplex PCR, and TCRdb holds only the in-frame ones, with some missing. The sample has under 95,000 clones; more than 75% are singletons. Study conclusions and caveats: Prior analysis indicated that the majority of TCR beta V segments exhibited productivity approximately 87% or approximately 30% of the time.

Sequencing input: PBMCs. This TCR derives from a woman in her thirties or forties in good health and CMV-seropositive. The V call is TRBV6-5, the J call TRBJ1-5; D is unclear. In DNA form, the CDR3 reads TGTGCCAGCAGTCGACTGCCAAATCAGCCCCAGCATTTT. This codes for CASSRLPNQPQHF.